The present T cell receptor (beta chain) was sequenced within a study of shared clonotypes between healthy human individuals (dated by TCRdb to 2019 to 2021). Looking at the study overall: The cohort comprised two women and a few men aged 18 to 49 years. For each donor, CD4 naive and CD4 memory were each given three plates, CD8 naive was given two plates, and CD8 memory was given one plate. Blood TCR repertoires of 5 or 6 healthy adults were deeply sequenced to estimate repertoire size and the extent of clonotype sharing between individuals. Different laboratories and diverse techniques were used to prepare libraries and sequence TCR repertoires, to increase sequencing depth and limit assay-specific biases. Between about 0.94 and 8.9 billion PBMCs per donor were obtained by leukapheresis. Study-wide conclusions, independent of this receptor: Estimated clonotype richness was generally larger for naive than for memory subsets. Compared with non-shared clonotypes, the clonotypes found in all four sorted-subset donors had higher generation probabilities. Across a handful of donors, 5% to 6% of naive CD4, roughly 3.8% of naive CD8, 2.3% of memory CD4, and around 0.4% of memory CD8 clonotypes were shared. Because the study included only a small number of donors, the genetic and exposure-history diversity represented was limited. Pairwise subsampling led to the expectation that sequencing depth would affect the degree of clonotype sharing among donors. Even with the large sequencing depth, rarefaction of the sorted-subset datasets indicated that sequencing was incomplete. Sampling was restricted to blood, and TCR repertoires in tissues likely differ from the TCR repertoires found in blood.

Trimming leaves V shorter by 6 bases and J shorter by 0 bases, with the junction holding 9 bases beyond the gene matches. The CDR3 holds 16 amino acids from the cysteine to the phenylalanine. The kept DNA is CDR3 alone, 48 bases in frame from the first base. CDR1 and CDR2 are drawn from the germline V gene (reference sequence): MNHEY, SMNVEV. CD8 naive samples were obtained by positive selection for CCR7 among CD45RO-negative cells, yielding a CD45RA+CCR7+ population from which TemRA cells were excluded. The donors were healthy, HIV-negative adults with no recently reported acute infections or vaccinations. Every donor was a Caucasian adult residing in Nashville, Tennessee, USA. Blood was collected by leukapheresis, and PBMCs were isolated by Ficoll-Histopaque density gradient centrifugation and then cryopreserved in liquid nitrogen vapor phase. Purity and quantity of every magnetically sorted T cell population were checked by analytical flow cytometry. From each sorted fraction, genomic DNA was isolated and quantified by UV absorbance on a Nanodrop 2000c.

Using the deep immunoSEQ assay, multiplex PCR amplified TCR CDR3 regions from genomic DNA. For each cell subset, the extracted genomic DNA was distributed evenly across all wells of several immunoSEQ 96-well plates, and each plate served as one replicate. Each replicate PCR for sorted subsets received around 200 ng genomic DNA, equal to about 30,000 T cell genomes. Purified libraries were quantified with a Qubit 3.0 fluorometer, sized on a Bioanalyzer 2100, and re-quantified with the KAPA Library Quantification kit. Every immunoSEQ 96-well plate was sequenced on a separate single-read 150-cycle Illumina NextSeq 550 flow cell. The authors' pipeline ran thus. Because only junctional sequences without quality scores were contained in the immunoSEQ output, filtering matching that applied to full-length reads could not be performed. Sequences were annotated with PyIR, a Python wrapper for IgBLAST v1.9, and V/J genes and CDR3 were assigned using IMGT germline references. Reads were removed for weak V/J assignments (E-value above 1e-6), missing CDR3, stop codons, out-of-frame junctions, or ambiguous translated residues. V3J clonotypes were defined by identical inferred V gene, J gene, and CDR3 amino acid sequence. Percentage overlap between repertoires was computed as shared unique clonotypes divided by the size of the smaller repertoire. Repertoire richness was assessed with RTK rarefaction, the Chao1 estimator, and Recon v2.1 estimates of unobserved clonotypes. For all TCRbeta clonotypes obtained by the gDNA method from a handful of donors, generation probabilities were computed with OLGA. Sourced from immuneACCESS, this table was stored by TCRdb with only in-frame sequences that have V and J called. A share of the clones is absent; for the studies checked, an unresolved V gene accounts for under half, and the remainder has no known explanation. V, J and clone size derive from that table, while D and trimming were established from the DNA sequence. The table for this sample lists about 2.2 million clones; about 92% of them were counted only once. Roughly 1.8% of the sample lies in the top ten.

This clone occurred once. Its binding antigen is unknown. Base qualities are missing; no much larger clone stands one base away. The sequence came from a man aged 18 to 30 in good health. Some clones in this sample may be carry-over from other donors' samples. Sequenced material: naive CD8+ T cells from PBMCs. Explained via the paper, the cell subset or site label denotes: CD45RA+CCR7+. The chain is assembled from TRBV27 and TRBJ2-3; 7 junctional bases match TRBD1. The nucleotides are TGTGCCAGCAGCCCCGACAGGGTTCCTAGCACAGATACGCAGTATTTT. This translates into CASSPDRVPSTDTQYF.